The next 23 T cell receptor beta chains were all read from a single sample in a study of siplizumab effects on memory and regulatory T cells (dated by TCRdb to between 2018 and 2021). To prepare the library, the immunoSEQ multiplex PCR assay was applied. TCRdb took over this immuneACCESS table, retaining in-frame rearrangements with V and J assigned. Such tables are incomplete; in checked studies, under half of the missing clones stem from an unresolved V gene, and the remainder is unexplained. Here the sample has 110,000 or so clones; 90% to 95% occur a single time. The ten largest clones capture around 0.29% of the sample. The sample was CD4+ T cells sorted from blood. The receptors stem from a human donor in good health.

This clone has a single count. CDR3 residues: CASSIHGGLRGNTIYF. The CDR3 nucleotides are TGTGCCAGTAGTATTCACGGGGGACTGAGAGGAAACACCATATATTTT. The rearrangement joins TRBV19 to TRBJ1-3, with D perhaps matching TRBD1 (5 bases). V gave up 3 bases and J gave up 4 bases, with 16 bases separating them. Germline V gene sequence: CDR1 LNHDA, CDR2 SQIVND (reference sequence). The CDR3 has 16 amino acids.

The rearrangement uses TRBV9 and TRBJ2-7; a weak D match, TRBD1 (6 bases). Germline CDR1 SGDLS, CDR2 YYNGEE. The CDR3 has 13 amino acids. Trimming took 4 bases from V and 6 from J, leaving 14 bases between them. CDR3 nucleotides: TGTGCCAGCAGCATAACAGGGATGGGCGAGCAGTACTTC. Amino acid sequence: CASSITGMGEQYF. The entire variable domain, with the rest obtained from reference TRBV9 and TRBJ2-7, is as follows: DSGVTQTPKHLITATGQRVTLRCSPRSGDLSVYWYQQSLDQGLQFLIQYYNGEERAKGNILERFSAQQFPDLHSELNLSSLELGDSALYFCASSITGMGEQYFGPGTRLTVT.

The rearrangement links TRBV5-6 to TRBJ1-1; D remains ambiguous. The CDR3 covers 14 residues. CDR1 and CDR2 (germline): SGHDT, YYEEEE. Between the trimmed V and J ends, which lost 4 bases and 3 bases, there was a span of 13 bases. The CDR3 DNA is TGTGCCAGCAGCACCGGAGTCCGGGACACTGAAGCTTTCTTT. Amino acid sequence: CASSTGVRDTEAFF. Complete variable domain (other parts from reference TRBV5-6 and TRBJ1-1): DAGVTQSPTHLIKTRGQQVTLRCSPKSGHDTVSWYQQALGQGPQFIFQYYEEEERQRGNFPDRFSGHQFPNYSSELNVNALLLGDSALYLCASSTGVRDTEAFFGQGTRLTVV.

This chain links TRBV4-2 with TRBJ2-1; 9 nucleotides match TRBD2. The CDR3 spans 17 residues. Germline lookup yields CDR1 LGHNA and CDR2 YNFKEQ. The V and J ends lost 0 bases and 5 bases, in that order; junction bases with no gene match: 8. CDR3 sequence reads: CASSQDSGTSRNNEQFF. In nucleotides, the CDR3 is TGTGCCAGCAGCCAAGATTCCGGGACTAGCAGGAACAATGAGCAGTTCTTC.

The chain uses TRBV6-5 and TRBJ2-1, with D perhaps matching TRBD1 or TRBD2 (6 bases each). The germline V gene encodes CDR1 MNHEY and CDR2 SVGAGI. The length of the CDR3 is 11 residues. V was shortened by 2 bases and J by 12 bases, with 8 bases between the two germline ends. The CDR3, as DNA: TGTGCCAGCAGTTACAGGGGGGCGCAGTTCTTC. Its translation: CASSYRGAQFF.

The chain links TRBV6-5 to TRBJ1-1; D gene uncertain. CDR1 MNHEY and CDR2 SVGAGI come from the germline V gene. The CDR3 consists of 11 residues. Trimming took 9 bases from V and 5 from J, leaving 10 bases between them. For the CDR3, the DNA is TGTGCCAGTACGGTAGGGACTGAAGCTTTCTTT. Residues: CASTVGTEAFF.

The chain recombines TRBV7-2 with TRBJ2-7, with 9 nucleotides matching TRBD2. Trimming took 1 base from V and 2 from J; bases not matched to a gene: 6. The CDR3 loop spans 16 amino acids. Germline CDR1 is SGHTA and CDR2 is FQGNSA. The CDR3, as DNA: TGTGCCAGCAGCTTAGATCTGGGCGGGAGGGCCTACGAGCAGTACTTC. It encodes CASSLDLGGRAYEQYF.

The CDR3 DNA reads TGTGCCATCAGACCCGGAGGAGCGGAAGGAGAAGGGCAGTTCTTC. As protein: CAIRPGGAEGEGQFF. The chain employs TRBV10-3 and TRBJ2-1, with a tentative D call TRBD2 (5 bases). Trimming stripped 6 bases from V and 12 bases from J, with 24 bases between. CDR1 is ENHRY, CDR2 SYGVKD, per germline. The CDR3 runs 15 residues.

This clone has a single count. This chain joins TRBV4-2 and TRBJ2-7; D not resolved. The CDR3 runs to 11 residues. Looked up from germline, CDR1 is LGHNA and CDR2 is YNFKEQ. The V gene lost 3 bases and the J gene lost 9 bases, with 9 bases spanning the gap. The CDR3 loop is CASSHNTPQYF. The DNA of the CDR3 is TGTGCCAGCAGCCATAATACGCCGCAGTACTTC.

This chain uses TRBV10-2 with TRBJ1-5, with D possibly matching TRBD1 (5 bases). Trimming took off 6 bases at V and 3 bases at J, with 12 bases between the two ends. CDR1 and CDR2 (germline): WSHSY, SAAADI. The CDR3 consists of 14 residues. CDR3 nucleotide sequence: TGCGCCAGCAGATCCTCGACAGACAATCAGCCCCAGCATTTT. Its protein is CASRSSTDNQPQHF.

The rearrangement joins TRBV2 to TRBJ2-5, with TRBD1 matching 10 bases. With 7 bases clipped from V and 1 base from J, the junction kept 15 bases outside the gene matches. Germline V gene lookup returns CDR1 SNHLY and CDR2 FYNNEI. CDR3 length: 18 residues. DNA for the CDR3: TGTGCCAGCACCGGGGGGACAGGGGTTCCCTCGTTCCAAGAGACCCAGTACTTC. The encoded protein is CASTGGTGVPSFQETQYF. Full variable domain (remainder filled in from reference TRBV2 and TRBJ2-5): EPEVTQTPSHQVTQMGQEVILRCVPISNHLYFYWYRQILGQKVEFLVSFYNNEISEKSEIFDDQFSVERPDGSNFTLKIRSTKLEDSAMYFCASTGGTGVPSFQETQYFGPGTRLLVL.

The V and J genes are TRBV11-3 and TRBJ2-7; a possible D gene is TRBD2 (5 bases). CDR3 size: 13 residues. The V gene's germline CDR1 is SGHNT and CDR2 YENEEA. Trimming took off 3 bases at V and 3 bases at J, with 9 bases between the two ends. Here the CDR3 DNA reads TGTGCCAGCAGCTTGGAGGCGGTCTACGAGCAGTACTTC. Protein: CASSLEAVYEQYF.

V and J are TRBV19 and TRBJ2-2, with D perhaps being TRBD1 or TRBD2 (5 bases each). Trimming shortened V by 6 bases and J by 1 base, and 12 bases separated the two germline ends. The germline V gene encodes CDR1 LNHDA and CDR2 SQIVND (reference sequence). This CDR3 spans 15 amino acids. This CDR3 is CASRRDRGNTGELFF. The DNA for the CDR3 is TGTGCCAGTAGGAGGGACCGCGGGAACACCGGGGAGCTGTTTTTT.

V gene TRBV4-1 combines with J gene TRBJ2-1; no clear D gene. The CDR3 has 12 residues. Per germline, CDR1 MGHRA and CDR2 YSYEKL. Trimming took 6 bases from V and 8 from J, leaving 11 bases between them. The CDR3 sequence is CASSGPADEQFF. In DNA, the CDR3 is TGCGCCAGCAGTGGCCCGGCGGATGAGCAGTTCTTC.

The V call is TRBV30, the J call TRBJ2-5, with a tentative D call TRBD2 (7 bases). Germline loops: CDR1 GTSNPN, CDR2 SVGIG (reference sequence). This CDR3 comprises 14 residues. The V and J ends lost 0 bases and 4 bases respectively, with 12 bases between them. This CDR3 is CAWSVGGAGETQYF. CDR3 sequence (DNA): TGTGCCTGGAGTGTGGGGGGGGCGGGAGAGACCCAGTACTTC.

The chain is built from TRBV9 and TRBJ2-2; D gene unclear. V dropped 3 bases and J dropped 0 bases, with 6 bases sitting between them. In germline, CDR1 is SGDLS, CDR2 YYNGEE. This CDR3 is 14 amino acids long. The CDR3 sequence is CASSGRANTGELFF. In DNA, the CDR3 is TGTGCCAGCAGCGGACGTGCGAACACCGGGGAGCTGTTTTTT.

The rearrangement uses TRBV5-4 and TRBJ2-7; 7 bases are shared with TRBD2. This CDR3 is built from 16 residues. V trimming: 4 bases; J trimming: 3 bases; junction bases outside the gene matches: 13. CDR1 is SGHNT, CDR2 YYREEE, per germline (reference sequence). This CDR3 is CASSGAGERTYYEQYF. CDR3 sequence (DNA): TGTGCCAGCAGCGGGGCGGGAGAAAGGACGTACTACGAGCAGTACTTC.

This rearrangement joins TRBV18 to TRBJ1-3; unclear D gene. The germline CDR1 and CDR2 sequences are KGHSH and LQKENI. Trimming took off 4 bases at V and 0 bases at J, with 10 bases between the two ends. The CDR3 totals 15 residues. CDR3 sequence: CASSRTDNSGNTIYF. In DNA, the CDR3 is TGTGCCAGCTCACGGACGGATAACTCTGGAAACACCATATATTTT.

The CDR3 nucleotides read TGTGCCAGCAGCTTGGGTGGGGGGGCCCTCCAAAACACAGATACGCAGTATTTT. It translates to CASSLGGGALQNTDTQYF. The V call is TRBV5-4, the J call TRBJ2-3, with D perhaps TRBD2 (7 bases). The CDR3 contains 18 residues. Germline values: CDR1 SGHNT, CDR2 YYREEE (reference sequence). V was clipped by 0 bases and J by 2 bases, with 19 bases between them.

This chain uses TRBV4-1 with TRBJ1-5; D not resolved. The V gene's germline CDR1 is MGHRA and CDR2 YSYEKL. CDR3 size: 14 residues. The V gene lost 0 bases and the J gene lost 12 bases, with 15 bases spanning the gap. The CDR3 loop is CASSQDRAGSGQHF. The DNA for the CDR3 is TGCGCCAGCAGCCAAGATAGGGCAGGATCAGGCCAGCATTTT.

The chain employs TRBV7-9 and TRBJ1-1; D call uncertain. This CDR3 comprises 14 residues. The ends were cut back, 2 bases at V and 3 bases at J, with 10 bases in the middle. Germline loops: CDR1 SEHNR, CDR2 FQNEAQ (reference sequence). The DNA for the CDR3 is TGTGCCAGCAGCTTACGGGATTGGGACACTGAAGCTTTCTTT. This codes for CASSLRDWDTEAFF.

The chain carries TRBV9 and TRBJ2-3, with 14 bases fitting TRBD2. CDR3 length: 20 amino acids. Germline trimming cut 4 bases from V and 0 bases from J; bases unmatched to any gene: 13. Germline CDR1 SGDLS, CDR2 YYNGEE. The CDR3 is CASSPFGLAGGPTSTDTQYF. CDR3 DNA sequence: TGTGCCAGCAGCCCGTTCGGACTAGCGGGGGGTCCTACTAGCACAGATACGCAGTATTTT.

V gene TRBV6-1 combines with J gene TRBJ2-3; D not resolved. There are 14 residues in the CDR3. V was clipped by 5 bases and J by 11 bases, with 20 bases between them. CDR1 and CDR2 (germline): MNHNS, SASEGT. The CDR3 loop reads CASSSGGSWAGQYF. DNA of the CDR3: TGTGCCAGCAGTTCCGGTGGATCCTGGGCTGGGCAGTATTTT.